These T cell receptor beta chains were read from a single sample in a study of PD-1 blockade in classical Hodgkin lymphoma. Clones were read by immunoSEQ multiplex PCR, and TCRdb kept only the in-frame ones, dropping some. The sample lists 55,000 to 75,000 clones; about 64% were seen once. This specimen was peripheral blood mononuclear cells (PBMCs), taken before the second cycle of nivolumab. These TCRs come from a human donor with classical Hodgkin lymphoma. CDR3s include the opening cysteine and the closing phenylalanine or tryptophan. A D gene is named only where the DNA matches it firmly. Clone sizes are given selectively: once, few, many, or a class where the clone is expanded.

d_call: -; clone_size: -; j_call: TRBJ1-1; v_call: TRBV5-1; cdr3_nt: TGCGCCAGCAGCAATGGACAATATGAAGCTTTCTTT; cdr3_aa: CASSNGQYEAFF
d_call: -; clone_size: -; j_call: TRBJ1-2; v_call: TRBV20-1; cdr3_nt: TGCAGTGCGCCGGGCGCGGGGGGCTACACCTTC; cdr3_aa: CSAPGAGGYTF
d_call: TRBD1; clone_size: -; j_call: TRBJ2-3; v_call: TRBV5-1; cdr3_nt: TGCGCCAGCAGCTGGACAGGGGGAAATACGCAGTATTTT; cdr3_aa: CASSWTGGNTQYF
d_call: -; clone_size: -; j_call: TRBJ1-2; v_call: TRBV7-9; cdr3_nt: TGTGCCAGCAGCTTGGAACATTTGATCAACTATGGCTACACCTTC; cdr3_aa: CASSLEHLINYGYTF
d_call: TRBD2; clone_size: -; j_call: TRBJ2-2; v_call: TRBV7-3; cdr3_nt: TGTGCCAGCAGCTCGGGACTAGCGTATGACACCGGGGAGCTGTTTTTT; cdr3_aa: CASSSGLAYDTGELFF
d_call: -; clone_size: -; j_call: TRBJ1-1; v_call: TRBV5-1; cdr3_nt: TGCGCCAGCAGCTTGGGACCGGGGAGCACTGAAGCTTTCTTT; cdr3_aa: CASSLGPGSTEAFF
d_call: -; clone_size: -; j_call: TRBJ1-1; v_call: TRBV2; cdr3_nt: TGTGCCAGCAGTGAAGCATCGGCCGCCGGGGCTTTCTTT; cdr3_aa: CASSEASAAGAFF
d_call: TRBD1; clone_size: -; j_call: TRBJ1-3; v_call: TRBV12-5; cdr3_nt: TGTGCTAGTGGTTTGGTACTCGGCAGGGGGACGGACACCATATATTTT; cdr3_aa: CASGLVLGRGTDTIYF
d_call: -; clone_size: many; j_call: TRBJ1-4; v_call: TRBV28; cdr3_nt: TGTGCCAGCCAATCCCTCACGAAAAGTGAAAAACTGTTTTTT; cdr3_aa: CASQSLTKSEKLFF
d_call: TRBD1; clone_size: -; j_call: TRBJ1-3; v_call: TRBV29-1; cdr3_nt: TGCAGCGTCTCCCCAGGGGGTTCTGGAAACACCATATATTTT; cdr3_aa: CSVSPGGSGNTIYF
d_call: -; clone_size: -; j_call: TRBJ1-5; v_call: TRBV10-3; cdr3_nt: TGTGCCATCAGTGATTTCGAGGGTAATCAGCCCCAGCATTTT; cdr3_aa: CAISDFEGNQPQHF
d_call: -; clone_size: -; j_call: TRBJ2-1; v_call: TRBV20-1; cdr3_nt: TGCAGTGCTCTAGGGATCCATGAGCAGTTCTTC; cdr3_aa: CSALGIHEQFF
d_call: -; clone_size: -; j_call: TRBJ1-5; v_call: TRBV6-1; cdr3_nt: TGTGCCAGCAGTGAGCGACTGAAGGTATGGTCTTGGAGCAATCAGCCCCAGCATTTT; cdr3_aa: CASSERLKVWSWSNQPQHF
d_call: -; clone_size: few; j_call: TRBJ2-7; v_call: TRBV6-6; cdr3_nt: TGTGCCAGCCAAGACAGCCTTAGGGAGCAGTACTTC; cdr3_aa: CASQDSLREQYF
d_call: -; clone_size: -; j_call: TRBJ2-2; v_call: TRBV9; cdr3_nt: TGTGCCAGCAGCGTAGGGGGCAGGGTGTTTGCCGGGGAGCTGTTTTTT; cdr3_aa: CASSVGGRVFAGELFF
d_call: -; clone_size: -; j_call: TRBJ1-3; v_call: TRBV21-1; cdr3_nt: TGTGCCAGCAGCCCCAGGTTAGGACTAAGCTCTGGAAACACCATATATTTT; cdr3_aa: CASSPRLGLSSGNTIYF
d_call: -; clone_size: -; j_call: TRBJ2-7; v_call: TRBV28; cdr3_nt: TGTGCCAGCAGTTTAGGGTACTACGAGCAGTACTTC; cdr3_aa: CASSLGYYEQYF
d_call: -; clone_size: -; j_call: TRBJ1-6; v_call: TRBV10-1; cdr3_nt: TGCGCCAGCAGTGAGTCTGGGAGCTCCTATAATTCACCCCTCCACTTT; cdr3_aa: CASSESGSSYNSPLHF
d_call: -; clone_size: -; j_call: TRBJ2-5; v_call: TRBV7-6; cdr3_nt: TGTGCCAGCAGCCGAGGTACGGGGGCCCCACAAGAGACCCAGTACTTC; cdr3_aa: CASSRGTGAPQETQYF
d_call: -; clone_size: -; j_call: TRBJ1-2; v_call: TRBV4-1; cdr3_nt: TGCGCCAGCAGCTCTTGGGCCAGCTCGAACAACTATGGCTACACCTTC; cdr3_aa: CASSSWASSNNYGYTF
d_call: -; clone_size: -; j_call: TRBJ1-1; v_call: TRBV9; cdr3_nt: TGTGCCAGCAGCTTTTCGGGACACACTGAAGCTTTCTTT; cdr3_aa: CASSFSGHTEAFF
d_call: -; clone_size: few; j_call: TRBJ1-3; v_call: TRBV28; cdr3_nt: TGTGCCAGCAGTTCTATCCGGTGGGGAAGAAACACCATATATTTT; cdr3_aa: CASSSIRWGRNTIYF
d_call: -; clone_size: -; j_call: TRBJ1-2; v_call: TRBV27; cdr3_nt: TGTGCCAGCAGTTTATATCAGGGGTCCTATGGCTACACCTTC; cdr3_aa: CASSLYQGSYGYTF
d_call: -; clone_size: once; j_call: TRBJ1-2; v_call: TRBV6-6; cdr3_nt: TGTGCCAGCAGCCCGGGACCGTCTGGCTACACCTTC; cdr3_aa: CASSPGPSGYTF
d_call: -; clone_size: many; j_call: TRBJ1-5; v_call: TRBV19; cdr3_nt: TGTGCCAGTAGTCAATCCCTCCAGGGACTCAATCAGCCCCAGCATTTT; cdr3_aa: CASSQSLQGLNQPQHF
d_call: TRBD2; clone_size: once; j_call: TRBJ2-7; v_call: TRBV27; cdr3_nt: TGTGCCAGCAGTCCCCTATCACTAGCGGGGGGCCTAGCCTACGAGCAGTACTTC; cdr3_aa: CASSPLSLAGGLAYEQYF
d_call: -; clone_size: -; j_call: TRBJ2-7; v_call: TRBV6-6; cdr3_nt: TGTGCCAGCAGTTACTCGGAAGCGGTCTACGAGCAGTACTTC; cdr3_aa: CASSYSEAVYEQYF
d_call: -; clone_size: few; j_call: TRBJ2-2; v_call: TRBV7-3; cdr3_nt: TGTGCCAGCAGCTTAATGGGCGGTATATCCGGGGAGCTGTTTTTT; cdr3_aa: CASSLMGGISGELFF
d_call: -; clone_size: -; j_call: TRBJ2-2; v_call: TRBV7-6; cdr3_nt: TGTGCCAGCAGGATTAGTGGGGAGCTGTTTTTT; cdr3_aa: CASRISGELFF
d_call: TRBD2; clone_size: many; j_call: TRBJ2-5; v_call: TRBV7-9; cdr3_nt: TGTGCCAGCAGCCCCGGGACTAGCGAAGAGACCCAGTACTTC; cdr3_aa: CASSPGTSEETQYF
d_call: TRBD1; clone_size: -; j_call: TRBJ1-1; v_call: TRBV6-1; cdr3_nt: TGTGCCAGCGGCGAAACCAGACAGGGGCAAGCTTTCTTT; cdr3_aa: CASGETRQGQAFF
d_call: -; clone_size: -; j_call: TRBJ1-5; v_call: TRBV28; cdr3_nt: TGTGCCAGCAGTTTTCAGGGATATAGCAATCAGCCCCAGCATTTT; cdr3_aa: CASSFQGYSNQPQHF
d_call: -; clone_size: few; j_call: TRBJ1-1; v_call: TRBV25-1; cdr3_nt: TGTGCCAGCAGTGAAACGATCGATCGGGGCACTGAAGCTTTCTTT; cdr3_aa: CASSETIDRGTEAFF
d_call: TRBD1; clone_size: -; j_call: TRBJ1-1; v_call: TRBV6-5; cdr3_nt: TGTGCCAGCAGCCGGACAGGGGGCGGAAACACTGAAGCTTTCTTT; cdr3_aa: CASSRTGGGNTEAFF
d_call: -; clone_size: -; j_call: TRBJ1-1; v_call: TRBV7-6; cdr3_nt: TGTGCCAGCACCCCCGGGGGCCAGTGGACTGAAGCTTTCTTT; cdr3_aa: CASTPGGQWTEAFF
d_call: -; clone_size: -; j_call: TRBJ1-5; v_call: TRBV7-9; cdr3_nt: TGTGCCAGCAGCTTAGCCGCCATGAATCAGCCCCAGCATTTT; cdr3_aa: CASSLAAMNQPQHF
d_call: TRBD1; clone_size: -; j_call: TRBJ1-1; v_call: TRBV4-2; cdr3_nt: TGTGCCAGCAGCCAACCGGGACAGGGTGGAGTGACTGAAGCTTTCTTT; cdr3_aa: CASSQPGQGGVTEAFF
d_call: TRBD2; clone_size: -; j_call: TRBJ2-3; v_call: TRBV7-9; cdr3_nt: TGTGCCAGCAGCTTAGGTACTAGCGGCCCGGGTGCGACAGATACGCAGTATTTT; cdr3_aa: CASSLGTSGPGATDTQYF
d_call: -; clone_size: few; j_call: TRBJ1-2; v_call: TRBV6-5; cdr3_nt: TGTGCCAGCAGTGGCTGGGACACCTATGGCTACACCTTC; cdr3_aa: CASSGWDTYGYTF
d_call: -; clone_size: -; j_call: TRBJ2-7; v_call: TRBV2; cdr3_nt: TGTGCCAGCAGTGACGTCAGGGGATACGAGCAGTACTTC; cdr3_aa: CASSDVRGYEQYF
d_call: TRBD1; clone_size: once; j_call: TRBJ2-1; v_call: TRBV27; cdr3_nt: TGTGCCAGCGGCCGGACAGGGGTCAATGAGCAGTTCTTC; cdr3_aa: CASGRTGVNEQFF
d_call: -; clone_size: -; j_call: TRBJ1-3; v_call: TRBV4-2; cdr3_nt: TGTGCCAGCAGCCAAGAAAGGACAGTTCCCGGAAACACCATATATTTT; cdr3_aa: CASSQERTVPGNTIYF
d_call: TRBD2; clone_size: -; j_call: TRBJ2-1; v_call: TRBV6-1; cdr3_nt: TGTGCCACCTCGGCCGGGACTAGCGCCAATGAGCAGTTCTTC; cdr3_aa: CATSAGTSANEQFF
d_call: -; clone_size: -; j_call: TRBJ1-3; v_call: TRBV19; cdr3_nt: TGTGCCAGTAGTATAAGCGTGGGGAACACCATATATTTT; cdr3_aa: CASSISVGNTIYF
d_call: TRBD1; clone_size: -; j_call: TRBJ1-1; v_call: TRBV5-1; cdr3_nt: TGCGCCAGCAGCGTTAGACAGGGATTGAACACTGAAGCTTTCTTT; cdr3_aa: CASSVRQGLNTEAFF
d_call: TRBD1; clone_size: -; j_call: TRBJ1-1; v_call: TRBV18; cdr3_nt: TGTGCCAGCTCACCGAGGGGCAGGGGGTCAAACACTGAAGCTTTCTTT; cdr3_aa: CASSPRGRGSNTEAFF
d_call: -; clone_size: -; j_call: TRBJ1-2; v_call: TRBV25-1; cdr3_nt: TGTGCCAGCAGTGCCGCGGACGGATTTTATGATGGCTACACCTTC; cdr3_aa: CASSAADGFYDGYTF
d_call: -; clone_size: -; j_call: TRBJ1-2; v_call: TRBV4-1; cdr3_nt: TGCGCCAGCAGCCAAGATCTGGCATTCGTAGCTACGGGTGGCTACACCTTC; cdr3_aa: CASSQDLAFVATGGYTF
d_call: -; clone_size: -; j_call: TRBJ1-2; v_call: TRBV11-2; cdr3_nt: TGTGCCAGCGGCAGGGTTGGGGGCTACACCTTC; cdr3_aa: CASGRVGGYTF
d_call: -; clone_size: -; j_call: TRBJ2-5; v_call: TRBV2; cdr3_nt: TGTGCCAGCAGACGGATAGCAGGGACCCAGTACTTC; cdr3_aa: CASRRIAGTQYF
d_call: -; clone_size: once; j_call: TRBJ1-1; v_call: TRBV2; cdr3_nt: TGTGCCAGCGGCACACATAGGAACACTGAAGCTTTCTTT; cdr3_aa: CASGTHRNTEAFF
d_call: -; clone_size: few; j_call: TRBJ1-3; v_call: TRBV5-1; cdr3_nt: TGCGCCAGCAGCTTGGGCCTCTCTGGAAACACCATATATTTT; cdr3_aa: CASSLGLSGNTIYF
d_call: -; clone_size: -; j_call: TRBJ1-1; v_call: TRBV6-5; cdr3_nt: TGTGCCAGCAGTTACTCGACAGGAGAAGACACTGAAGCTTTCTTT; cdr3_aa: CASSYSTGEDTEAFF
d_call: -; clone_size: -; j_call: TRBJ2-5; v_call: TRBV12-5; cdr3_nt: TGTGCTAGTGGGGGGACGGGGGTTGACCAAGAGACCCAGTACTTC; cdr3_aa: CASGGTGVDQETQYF
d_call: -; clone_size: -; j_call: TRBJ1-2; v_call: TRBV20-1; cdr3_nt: TGCAGTGCTGTGGACAGCTATGGCTACACCTTC; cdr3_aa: CSAVDSYGYTF
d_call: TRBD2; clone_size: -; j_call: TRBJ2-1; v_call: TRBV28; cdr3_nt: TGTGCCAGCAGCCCCAAGGCTAGCGGGTTAATAGGATCCTACAATGAGCAGTTCTTC; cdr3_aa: CASSPKASGLIGSYNEQFF
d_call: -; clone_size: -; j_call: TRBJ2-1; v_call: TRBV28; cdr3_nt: TGTGCCAGCAGTTCGGGCGGCCCTACAGGGCAGTTCTTC; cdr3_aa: CASSSGGPTGQFF
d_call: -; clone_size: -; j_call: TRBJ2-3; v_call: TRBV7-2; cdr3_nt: TGTGCCAGCAGCCCTGGACTAGATACGCAGTATTTT; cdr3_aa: CASSPGLDTQYF
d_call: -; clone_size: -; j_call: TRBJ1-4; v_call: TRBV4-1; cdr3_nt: TGCGCCAGCAGCCCGGACGGTTGGGTTGAAAAACTGTTTTTT; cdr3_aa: CASSPDGWVEKLFF